A selection of T cell receptor beta chains follows, all from one sample in a study of blood T cell repertoires in COVID-19. The table came from immunoSEQ multiplex PCR; TCRdb's copy has only in-frame clones and leaves some out. The sample yields 500,000 to 600,000 clones, 85% to 90% seen once. Sequenced: peripheral blood. All receptors derive from a woman aged 45 to 65 with COVID-19, enrolled during active disease. Both conserved end residues are part of each CDR3.

v_gene,CDR3aa
TRBV3-1/TRBV3-2,CASSPGEGIYGYTF
TRBV24-1,CATAGAADTGELFF
TRBV19,CASNFGRYYGYTF
TRBV11-2,CASSLGQGPYEQYF
TRBV7-8,CASSFYEPSNYGYTF
TRBV29-1,CSVEGLGTDTQYF
TRBV24-1,CATSDPGDYGYTF
TRBV24-1,CATSAGDREDYEQYF
TRBV7-8,CASSVGRGSDTQYF
TRBV6-5,CASSYASRAFEQFF
TRBV11-2,CASSLVGGTDTQYF
TRBV28,CASSPGTLNTEAFF
TRBV19,CASNLRDREEQPQHF
TRBV3-1/TRBV3-2,CASSQDPLRGLMNTEAFF
TRBV7-8,CASSLGEAGGEQYF
TRBV5-1,CASSLVPGSNYGYTF
TRBV19,CASTPRTGGPQPQHF
TRBV29-1,CSVESGGSYNEQFF
TRBV12-3/TRBV12-4,CASSLAHEQYF
TRBV5-1,CASSLAGTGVLSYNEQFF
TRBV9,CASSVGGQSYGYTF
TRBV25-1,CASSDSPLRGTGYTF
TRBV20-1,CSASPSGGLSYNEQFF
TRBV11-2,CASSTYTGGSTNTEAFF
TRBV9,CASSGGGYEQYF
TRBV30,CAWSPDRAEAFF